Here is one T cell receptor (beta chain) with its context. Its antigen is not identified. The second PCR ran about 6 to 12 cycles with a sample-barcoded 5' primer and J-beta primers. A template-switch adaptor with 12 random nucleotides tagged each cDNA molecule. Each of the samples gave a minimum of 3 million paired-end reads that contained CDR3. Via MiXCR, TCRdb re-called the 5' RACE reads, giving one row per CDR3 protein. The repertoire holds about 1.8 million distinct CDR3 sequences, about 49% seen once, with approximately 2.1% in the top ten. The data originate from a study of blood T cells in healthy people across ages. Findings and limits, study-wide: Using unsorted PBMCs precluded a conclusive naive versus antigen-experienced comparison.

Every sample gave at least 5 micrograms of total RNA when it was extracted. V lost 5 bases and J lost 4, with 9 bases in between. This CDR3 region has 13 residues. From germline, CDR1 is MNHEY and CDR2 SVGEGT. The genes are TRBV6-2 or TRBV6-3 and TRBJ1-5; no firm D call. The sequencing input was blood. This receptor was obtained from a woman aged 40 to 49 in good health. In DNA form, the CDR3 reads TGTGCCAGCAGTGGACCCCCAAATCAGCCCCAGCATTTT. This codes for CASSGPPNQPQHF.